Listed below are T cell receptor beta chains from one sample, sequenced in a study of response to subunit inactivated influenza vaccine. TCRdb reanalysed the RT-PCR reads using MiXCR and keeps one entry per CDR3 protein. The data contain roughly 500,000 distinct CDR3 sequences, 16% of them singletons. The sample consisted of CD4+ T cells sorted from PBMCs, taken less than 30 months after vaccination. The origin of the receptors is a man in his fifties or sixties who received an inactivated influenza vaccine. Each CDR3 is given with its conserved first and last residue. A D gene is named only where the DNA matches it firmly. Size values are once, few and many counts, or a class for expanded clones, and some rows have none.

TRBD2	TRBV20-1	TRBJ2-1	many	TGCAGTGCTATAGTGGGCGGGAGGGGCTCCTACAATGAGCAGTTCTTC	CSAIVGGRGSYNEQFF
TRBD2	TRBV18	TRBJ2-7	many	TGTGCCAGCTCACCGGGGCGGGAGGGTGCGGTCGGCTTC	CASSPGREGAVGF
-	TRBV4-3	TRBJ1-3	-	TGCGCCAGCAGCCAAGATCTCGGGACAATCGGAAACACCATATATTTT	CASSQDLGTIGNTIYF
-	TRBV11-1	TRBJ2-5	-	TGTGCCAGCAGCTTAGGGGCGGGGCGGAGGGAGACCCAGTACTTC	CASSLGAGRRETQYF
-	TRBV27	TRBJ2-3	-	TGTGCCAGCAGTTTTGTCCCCTCCAACACAGATACGCAGTATTTT	CASSFVPSNTDTQYF
-	TRBV4-3	TRBJ1-2	few	TGCGCCAGCAGCCAAGAGTTAGGGGCGCGGGGCTATGGCTACACCTTC	CASSQELGARGYGYTF
-	TRBV6-5	TRBJ2-2	many	TGTGCCAGCAGTTACTCCACACAGAACACCGGGGAGCTGTTTTTT	CASSYSTQNTGELFF
TRBD2	TRBV14	TRBJ2-1	-	TGTGCCAGCAGCCTAGCGGGAGTCCCAACTGAGCAGTTCTTC	CASSLAGVPTEQFF
-	TRBV9	TRBJ1-6	-	TGTGCCAGCAGCTTTACGTTCGACTCGGGCAATTCACCCCTCCACTTT	CASSFTFDSGNSPLHF
TRBD2	TRBV2	TRBJ2-1	once	TGTGCCAGCGGGACTAGCGGGAGGGCTATGACTGAGCAGTTCTTC	CASGTSGRAMTEQFF
-	TRBV10-3	TRBJ2-6	few	TGTGCCATCAATTCCGGGACCAACGTCCTGACTTTC	CAINSGTNVLTF
-	TRBV12-2	TRBJ2-6	-	TGTGCAAGTCGCTTAGTTGGAGACACTACCTCTGGGGCCAACGTCCTGACTTTC	CASRLVGDTTSGANVLTF
TRBD2	TRBV7-2	TRBJ2-1	-	TGTGCCAGCAGCCCGGTAGCGGGGATCCACAATGAGCAGTTCTTC	CASSPVAGIHNEQFF
TRBD2	TRBV20-1	TRBJ2-7	few	TGCAGTGCTAACCCGGGGGGGCTCTACGAGCAGTACTTC	CSANPGGLYEQYF
TRBD2	TRBV9	TRBJ2-3	-	TGTGCCAGCAGCGTAGCAGCGGGAGGGCCCTCAGATACGCAGTATTTT	CASSVAAGGPSDTQYF
-	TRBV10-3	TRBJ2-3	-	TGTGCCACCGGAGTGGAGGCTCCCACAGATACGCAGTATTTT	CATGVEAPTDTQYF
TRBD2	TRBV20-1	TRBJ2-3	few	TGCAGTGCTACAGATGCTAGCGGGGGCACAGATACGCAGTATTTT	CSATDASGGTDTQYF
TRBD2	TRBV12-3/TRBV12-4	TRBJ2-3	-	TGTGCCAGCAGCACGGGGGGGGGCCTTCACACAGATACGCAGTATTTT	CASSTGGGLHTDTQYF
-	TRBV12-3/TRBV12-4	TRBJ1-6	-	TGTGCCAGCAGGGGGTTGGCGGAAAATAATTCACCCCTCCACTTT	CASRGLAENNSPLHF
TRBD2	TRBV6-1	TRBJ2-7	-	TGTGCCAGCAGATGGGCAGGAACGGGACTAGCGGGAGCAGTGTACTTC	CASRWAGTGLAGAVYF
-	TRBV7-7	TRBJ2-5	-	TGTGCCAGCAGCCTAAACCGAGCAGAGACCCAGTACTTC	CASSLNRAETQYF
TRBD1	TRBV7-8	TRBJ1-5	many	TGTGCCAGCAGATCGGACAGGGGACAGCCCCAGCATTTT	CASRSDRGQPQHF
-	TRBV20-1	TRBJ2-1	-	TGCAGTGCTAGAGTGCTGGGACGGAATGAGCAGTTCTTC	CSARVLGRNEQFF
-	TRBV6-1	TRBJ2-1	-	TGTGCCAGCACCTCTGGGGGGAGTGGCTCCTACAATGAGCAGTTCTTC	CASTSGGSGSYNEQFF
-	TRBV6-2/TRBV6-3	TRBJ1-2	-	TGTGCCAGCAGTTACCCAGCTAACTATGGCTACACCTTC	CASSYPANYGYTF
-	TRBV30	TRBJ1-2	-	TGTGCCTGGAGGGGCGGCGGGGCGGTGGGCTACACCTTC	CAWRGGGAVGYTF
-	TRBV3-1	TRBJ2-3	few	TGTGCCAGCAGCCTCGGGACACACACAGATACGCAGTATTTT	CASSLGTHTDTQYF
-	TRBV5-1	TRBJ2-1	-	TGCGCCAGCAGCTTGACTTGGGGCTTCGGGAATGAGCAGTTCTTC	CASSLTWGFGNEQFF
TRBD2	TRBV2	TRBJ2-7	-	TGTGCCAGCAGAGTTAGCGGGAGGACGCTATCCTACGAGCAGTACTTC	CASRVSGRTLSYEQYF
-	TRBV11-2	TRBJ2-2	-	TGTGCCAGCAGCCGCTATTTTCTCCAGGGGGGGGACACCGGGGAGCTGTTTTTT	CASSRYFLQGGDTGELFF
-	TRBV6-1	TRBJ2-3	hyperexpanded	TGTGCCAGCATGGACCGGGGACTCACAGATACGCAGTATTTT	CASMDRGLTDTQYF
-	TRBV3-1	TRBJ2-2	many	TGTGCCAGCAGCCTCAGGGGGACTTCGAACACCGGGGAGCTGTTTTTT	CASSLRGTSNTGELFF
-	TRBV28	TRBJ2-6	-	TGTGCCAGCAGTTCACCGTACAGGGCTGGGGCCAACGTCCTGACTTTC	CASSSPYRAGANVLTF
TRBD2	TRBV9	TRBJ2-1	-	TGTGCCAGCAGCGTAGGAGGGACTAGCGGGAGGGGCGAGCAGTTCTTC	CASSVGGTSGRGEQFF
TRBD2	TRBV5-1	TRBJ2-1	few	TGCGCCAGCAGGATCCGGACTAGCGGGCCTCCGCACAATGAGCAGTTCTTC	CASRIRTSGPPHNEQFF
-	TRBV10-3	TRBJ1-1	few	TGTGCCATCACCAACCGGTCGGGGAACACTGAAGCTTTCTTT	CAITNRSGNTEAFF
TRBD2	TRBV3-1	TRBJ2-7	-	TGTGCCAGCAGCGAAGTAGCGGGAGCTCAGTACGAGCAGTACTTC	CASSEVAGAQYEQYF
-	TRBV29-1	TRBJ1-1	few	TGCAGCGGTGGGGTGAATGAAGCTTTCTTT	CSGGVNEAFF
TRBD2	TRBV12-3/TRBV12-4	TRBJ2-3	many	TGTGCCAGCAGTCTAGCGGGGCGGGCAGATACGCAGTATTTT	CASSLAGRADTQYF
-	TRBV2	TRBJ2-2	few	TGTGCCAGCAGTGAGTCAGCAGGGGATTCGGGGGAGCTGTTTTTT	CASSESAGDSGELFF
-	TRBV6-2/TRBV6-3	TRBJ1-1	-	TGTGCCAGCAGTTACTCGCACACCTGGAACACTGAAGCTTTCTTT	CASSYSHTWNTEAFF
TRBD2	TRBV20-1	TRBJ2-1	-	TGCAGTGCCCCCAGCGGGGGGTTGAATGAGCAGTTCTTC	CSAPSGGLNEQFF
TRBD2	TRBV27	TRBJ2-1	-	TGTGCCAGCAGTCCGCTAGCGGGGGGGCGGGTCTATGAGCAGTTCTTC	CASSPLAGGRVYEQFF
-	TRBV28	TRBJ2-7	-	TGTGCCAGCAGTCCCTCCCCTGCGGAGCAGTACTTC	CASSPSPAEQYF
-	TRBV20-1	TRBJ2-1	-	TGCAGTGCTAGGGGAGGTGCCCAGCAGAACTACAATGAGCAGTTCTTC	CSARGGAQQNYNEQFF
-	TRBV27	TRBJ2-3	-	TGTGCCAGCAGTTTATTTTCCCGGAGACTAGTCCCCACAGATACGCAGTATTTT	CASSLFSRRLVPTDTQYF
TRBD1	TRBV18	TRBJ2-2	few	TGTGCCAGCTCAAAGACAGGGGGAGCGAGCACCGGGGAGCTGTTTTTT	CASSKTGGASTGELFF
-	TRBV21-1	TRBJ2-5	-	TGTGCCAGCAGCAGCGCGGATGGGGAGACCCAGTACTTC	CASSSADGETQYF